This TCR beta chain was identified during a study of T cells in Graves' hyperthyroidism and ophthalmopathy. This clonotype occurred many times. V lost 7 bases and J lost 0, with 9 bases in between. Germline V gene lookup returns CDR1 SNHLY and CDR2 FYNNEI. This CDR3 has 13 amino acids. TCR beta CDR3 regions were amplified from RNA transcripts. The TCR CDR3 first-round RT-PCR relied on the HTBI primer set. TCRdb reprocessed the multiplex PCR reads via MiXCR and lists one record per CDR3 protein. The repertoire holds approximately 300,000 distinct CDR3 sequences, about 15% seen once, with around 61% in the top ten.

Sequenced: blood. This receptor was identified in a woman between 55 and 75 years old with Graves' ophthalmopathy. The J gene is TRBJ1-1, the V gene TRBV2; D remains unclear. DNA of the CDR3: TGTGCCAGCAATCAGGCATTGAACACTGAAGCTTTCTTT. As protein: CASNQALNTEAFF.